These T cell receptor beta chains were read from a single sample in a study of technical replicates of blood from several donors. Libraries were prepared by immunoSEQ multiplex PCR; TCRdb keeps only in-frame clonotypes and omits some of them. The data hold about 88,000 clones, with 95% observed a single time. Sample: T cells isolated from PBMCs. The receptor source for this set is a human donor in good health. Each CDR3 is given with its conserved first and last residue.

j_gene: TRBJ2-2
v_gene: TRBV6-1
CDR3aa: CASKVEALITGELFF

j_gene: TRBJ1-2
v_gene: TRBV19
CDR3aa: CASSIDRAIGYTF

j_gene: TRBJ1-3
v_gene: TRBV15
CDR3aa: CATSPPPGGHGNTIYF

j_gene: TRBJ2-7
v_gene: TRBV15
CDR3aa: CAIRDSYEQYF

j_gene: TRBJ2-7
v_gene: TRBV10-3
CDR3aa: CAIETSETYEQYF

j_gene: TRBJ1-5
v_gene: TRBV28
CDR3aa: CASSFPLTGDQPQHF

j_gene: TRBJ1-2
v_gene: TRBV19
CDR3aa: CAISTGVGYTF

j_gene: TRBJ2-1
v_gene: TRBV6-5
CDR3aa: CASSFTGADEQFF

j_gene: TRBJ2-7
v_gene: TRBV5-4
CDR3aa: CASRSLAGDLGEQYF

j_gene: TRBJ1-2
v_gene: TRBV5-4
CDR3aa: CASSLQGTNYGYTF

j_gene: TRBJ1-2
v_gene: TRBV28
CDR3aa: CASRGRRYTF

j_gene: TRBJ2-7
v_gene: TRBV27
CDR3aa: CASSHSTGSGFYEQYF

j_gene: TRBJ2-2
v_gene: TRBV7-2
CDR3aa: CASSTRTGNTGELFF

j_gene: TRBJ1-3
v_gene: TRBV5-6
CDR3aa: CASSLGQGGNTIYF

j_gene: TRBJ2-5
v_gene: TRBV9
CDR3aa: CASSDTSGTHQETQYF

j_gene: TRBJ2-7
v_gene: TRBV12-5
CDR3aa: CASGLVLDRGSSYEQYF

j_gene: TRBJ2-7
v_gene: TRBV5-8
CDR3aa: CASSIDNYEQYF

j_gene: TRBJ2-1
v_gene: TRBV7-3
CDR3aa: CASSLTSGTSTEQFF

j_gene: TRBJ2-2
v_gene: TRBV25-1
CDR3aa: CASRSAGELFF

j_gene: TRBJ2-7
v_gene: TRBV7-6
CDR3aa: CASSTAGGLYEQYF

j_gene: TRBJ1-1
v_gene: TRBV2
CDR3aa: CASSELQGLTEAFF

j_gene: TRBJ2-3
v_gene: TRBV7-9
CDR3aa: CASSFGAGETDTQYF

j_gene: TRBJ1-2
v_gene: TRBV7-3
CDR3aa: CASSLSWMSGEGSYTF

j_gene: TRBJ1-1
v_gene: TRBV30
CDR3aa: CAWRPLAGIVNTEAFF

j_gene: TRBJ2-7
v_gene: TRBV27
CDR3aa: CASSLVSDSYEQYF

j_gene: TRBJ2-1
v_gene: TRBV7-3
CDR3aa: CASGSGSSYNEQFF

j_gene: TRBJ1-5
v_gene: TRBV19
CDR3aa: CASRFGQSSNQPQHF

j_gene: TRBJ2-7
v_gene: TRBV19
CDR3aa: CASTGRSVSGEQYF

j_gene: TRBJ1-2
v_gene: TRBV9
CDR3aa: CASSVGLNYGYTF

j_gene: TRBJ2-3
v_gene: TRBV27
CDR3aa: CASSLVVRGPTDTQYF

j_gene: TRBJ2-7
v_gene: TRBV2
CDR3aa: CASMTGGFRYEQYF

j_gene: TRBJ2-5
v_gene: TRBV28
CDR3aa: CASSRDRQETQYF

j_gene: TRBJ2-6
v_gene: TRBV4-1
CDR3aa: CASSQSGAGANVLTF

j_gene: TRBJ1-1
v_gene: TRBV29-1
CDR3aa: CSVGRGEKAFF

j_gene: TRBJ1-5
v_gene: TRBV7-8
CDR3aa: CASSLFGSSDQPQHF

j_gene: TRBJ2-5
v_gene: TRBV7-2
CDR3aa: CASSFLAGVQETQYF

j_gene: TRBJ2-7
v_gene: TRBV27
CDR3aa: CASIDWGQGEQYF

j_gene: TRBJ1-1
v_gene: TRBV14
CDR3aa: CASSQNGQGLANTEAFF

j_gene: TRBJ1-2
v_gene: TRBV7-3
CDR3aa: CASSFRTGEGYTF

j_gene: TRBJ1-2
v_gene: TRBV4-3
CDR3aa: CASSQPGMEGAGYTF

j_gene: TRBJ2-1
v_gene: TRBV7-2
CDR3aa: CASSLQRASNNEQFF

j_gene: TRBJ2-5
v_gene: TRBV9
CDR3aa: CASSVDRYQETQYF

j_gene: TRBJ1-1
v_gene: TRBV10-1
CDR3aa: CASSESGGVKAFF

j_gene: TRBJ1-2
v_gene: TRBV6-5
CDR3aa: CASSPGGGGYTF

j_gene: TRBJ2-3
v_gene: TRBV11-3
CDR3aa: CASSLGGLTDTQYF

j_gene: TRBJ2-7
v_gene: TRBV6-6
CDR3aa: CASSANYEQYF

j_gene: TRBJ2-3
v_gene: TRBV9
CDR3aa: CASSLTGANTDTQYF

j_gene: TRBJ2-3
v_gene: TRBV5-4
CDR3aa: CASSLTSGRTTDTQYF